The present entry profiles one T cell receptor beta chain with its context. Method: immunoSEQ multiplex PCR; TCRdb's copy keeps in-frame clones and lacks some. Among tens of thousands of clones listed, just over 90% were seen once. The germline gives CDR1 KGHSH, CDR2 LQKENI. Trimming pared 4 bases from V and 0 bases from J, leaving 10 bases between. There are 15 residues in the CDR3. This specimen comes from a study of T cell changes during pregnancy in multiple sclerosis. The chain is built from TRBV18 and TRBJ1-3; D unclear. The specimen was peripheral blood, collected in the first trimester of pregnancy. This clonotype originated in a female donor in good health, enrolled as a control in a pregnancy study. In DNA, the CDR3 is TGTGCCAGCTCACGGGAGGGAGTCTCTGGAAACACCATATATTTT. Amino acid sequence: CASSREGVSGNTIYF.